The 17 T cell receptor beta chains presented below share a single source sample, sequenced in a study of Graves' ophthalmopathy and Graves' hyperthyroidism (dated by TCRdb to about 2018). The sequencer listed for this sample is Illumina HiSeq 2000. TCR beta CDR3 regions were amplified from RNA transcripts for repertoire sequencing. A first-round RT-PCR used HTBI primers with the Qiagen OneStep RT-PCR kit, followed by a second-round multiplex PCR, size selection and purification. TCRdb passed the public sequencing reads through fastp at Q25 and MiXCR, retaining productive beta sequences. Rows with one shared CDR3 protein collapse into an entry with the most common genes and DNA. Here the sample has a few hundred thousand distinct CDR3 sequences; approximately 18% occur a single time. Together, the top ten hold 2% to 3% of the sample. Material for sequencing was peripheral blood. These TCRs come from an adult woman with stable Graves' hyperthyroidism.

This clonotype occurred many times. The rearrangement uses TRBV2 and TRBJ2-5; tentative D call: TRBD1 (6 bases). Trimming removed 7 bases from V and 4 bases from J, with 19 bases in between. CDR3 size: 15 residues. Germline V gene lookup returns CDR1 SNHLY and CDR2 FYNNEI. The chain's CDR3 is CASNPWAETGETQYF. The CDR3 nucleotides read TGTGCCAGCAACCCCTGGGCCGAGACAGGAGAGACCCAGTACTTC.

The rearrangement links TRBV30 to TRBJ2-2; 8 bases align to TRBD1. Germline values: CDR1 GTSNPN, CDR2 SVGIG (reference sequence). V lost 1 base to trimming and J lost 6 bases; unmatched junction nucleotides: 4. CDR3 length: 14 residues. Here the CDR3 reads CAWSARTGPGELFF. DNA for the CDR3: TGTGCCTGGAGTGCTCGGACAGGGCCCGGGGAGCTGTTTTTT.

This clonotype was observed many times. This sequence joins TRBV13 and TRBJ2-5; 8 positions agree with TRBD1. Germline-derived CDR1 and CDR2 are PRHDT and FYEKMQ (reference sequence). The CDR3 extends over 16 amino acids. Losses at the gene ends were 3 bases for V and 5 bases for J; bases not matched to a gene: 11. The CDR3 DNA sequence: TGTGCCAGCAGCTTTTTAGGACAGGGTCCGCGGGAGACCCAGTACTTC. This encodes CASSFLGQGPRETQYF.

Notes on this clonotype: This may come from a read error, since a much larger clone is one base off. Because the CDR3 is missing its conserved closing phenylalanine or tryptophan, this is likely a read error. The V call is TRBV7-2, the J call TRBJ2-4; 7 nucleotides agree with TRBD1. Germline V CDR1 and CDR2: SGHTA, FQGNSA. V lost 5 bases to trimming and J lost 6 bases; unmatched junction nucleotides: 10. This CDR3 contains 15 residues. CDR3 DNA: TGTGCCAGCAGCCTACACGACAGGGACGGAAACATTCAGTACCTC. It yields the protein CASSLHDRDGNIQYL.

This clonotype was detected many times. The gene calls are TRBV6-5 and TRBJ2-5; 8 positions agree with TRBD1. V shed 2 bases and J 4 bases; nucleotides not matched to a gene: 9. CDR1 and CDR2 (germline): MNHEY, SVGAGI. This CDR3 has 16 residues. The CDR3 region is CASSYNPTGTGETQYF. The DNA for the CDR3 is TGTGCCAGCAGTTACAACCCTACAGGGACAGGAGAGACCCAGTACTTC.

This clonotype showed up many times. This rearrangement joins TRBV29-1 to TRBJ2-7; 8 bases align to TRBD1. This CDR3 has 12 amino acids. Unmatched junction bases numbered 3, after V lost 3 bases and J lost 5 bases. Germline CDR1 is SQVTM and CDR2 is ANQGSEA. As DNA, the CDR3 is TGCAGCGTTGAGCAGGGGGCACACGAGCAGTACTTC. Translation gives CSVEQGAHEQYF.

Many counts were recorded for this clonotype. The chain couples TRBV19 to TRBJ1-1; D is uncertain. The length of the CDR3 is 15 residues. Germline V gives CDR1 LNHDA, CDR2 SQIVND (reference sequence). The V end was cut by 3 bases, the J end by 8 bases, with 19 bases between. The CDR3 bases are TGTGCCAGTAGTATTGAGTCCAGAGGAGCTACCGAAGCTTTCTTT. Its protein product is CASSIESRGATEAFF.

This clonotype was seen repeatedly, ten times or more. The chain carries TRBV6-1 and TRBJ1-3; D ambiguous. Germline V gene data show CDR1 as MNHNS and CDR2 as SASEGT. CDR3 length: 14 residues. V was shortened by 1 base and J by 3 bases, with 7 bases between the two germline ends. The DNA of the CDR3 is TGTGCCAGCAGTGAAGACGGAGGTGGAAACACCATATATTTT. It codes for CASSEDGGGNTIYF.

The chain joins TRBV6-1 to TRBJ1-2; D may be TRBD1 (5 bases). The CDR3 runs to 13 residues. The V gene lost 4 bases and the J gene lost 2 bases, with 8 bases spanning the gap. The germline CDR1 and CDR2 sequences are MNHNS and SASEGT. As DNA, the CDR3 is TGTGCCAGCAGTGGTGCAGGGAACTATGGCTACACCTTC. Amino acid sequence: CASSGAGNYGYTF.

This clonotype has a count of ten or more. Here the CDR3 reads CASSGGAFYGYTF. The CDR3 DNA sequence: TGTGCCAGCAGTGGAGGGGCCTTCTATGGCTACACCTTC. The rearrangement links TRBV27 to TRBJ1-2; the D gene is possibly TRBD1 (5 bases). V lost 5 bases to trimming and J lost 4 bases, with 11 bases between them. Germline CDR1 reads MNHEY; CDR2 reads SMNVEV (reference sequence). The CDR3 covers 13 residues.

The rearrangement uses TRBV6-1 and TRBJ1-5; weak D call: TRBD1 (5 bases). Per germline, CDR1 MNHNS and CDR2 SASEGT. The V end lost 2 bases, the J end lost 5 bases, and 10 bases lay between the germline ends. This CDR3 has 14 amino acids. The CDR3 coding sequence is TGTGCCAGCAGTGAAAGGGGCCTGGATCAGCCCCAGCATTTT. It specifies CASSERGLDQPQHF.

This clonotype was seen ten or more times. J is TRBJ2-7 and V is TRBV15; D gene unclear. CDR3 size: 17 residues. Trimming shortened V by 0 bases and J by 2 bases, and 17 bases separated the two germline ends. The germline V gene has CDR1 LNHNV and CDR2 YYDKDF (reference sequence). The CDR3 DNA is TGTGCCACCAGCAGAGATGTATTAGTAGGCAGGACCTACGAGCAGTACTTC. Its protein is CATSRDVLVGRTYEQYF.

This clonotype was seen repeatedly, ten times or more. The CDR3 spells CSASIGQMNTEAFF. CDR3 nucleotides: TGCAGTGCTAGCATCGGACAGATGAACACTGAAGCTTTCTTT. The chain combines TRBV20-1 with TRBJ1-1, with D perhaps TRBD1 (6 bases). Germline values: CDR1 DFQATT, CDR2 SNEGSKA (reference sequence). Trimming took 3 bases from V and 0 from J, leaving 11 bases between them. The CDR3 covers 14 residues.

This clonotype was seen many times. The rearrangement joins TRBV2 to TRBJ1-5; D uncertain. The CDR3 totals 15 residues. V was cut by 3 bases and J by 0 bases, with 9 bases left in between. In germline, CDR1 is SNHLY, CDR2 FYNNEI. The CDR3 DNA sequence: TGTGCCAGCAGTGAGGAGACACATAGCAATCAGCCCCAGCATTTT. Residues: CASSEETHSNQPQHF.

The sample holds many counts of this clonotype. The chain employs TRBV7-2 and TRBJ1-1; D might be TRBD1 (5 bases). The germline V gene has CDR1 SGHTA and CDR2 FQGNSA. CDR3 length equals 14 residues. The V end lost 3 bases, the J end lost 1 base, and 9 bases lay between the germline ends. The CDR3 coding sequence is TGTGCCAGCAGCTTCGCGACAGAGAACACTGAAGCTTTCTTT. Translating gives CASSFATENTEAFF.

The chain is built from TRBV6-1 and TRBJ2-3; 9 positions agree with TRBD1. CDR1 and CDR2 (germline): MNHNS, SASEGT. The trim removed 6 bases at V and 3 bases at J, leaving 1 base unmatched. The length of the CDR3 is 13 residues. The CDR3: CASRGQGTDTQYF. Written as DNA, the CDR3 is TGTGCCAGCAGGGGACAGGGTACAGATACGCAGTATTTT.

A few counts support this clonotype. The V gene is TRBV5-1, the J gene TRBJ2-5; D is ambiguous. V lost 4 bases to trimming and J lost 2 bases, with 15 bases between them. Germline CDR1 SGHRS, CDR2 YFSETQ. The CDR3 loop spans 15 amino acids. Written as DNA, the CDR3 is TGCGCCAGCAGCCTCCTATTGAGCGCACAAGAGACCCAGTACTTC. Its protein product is CASSLLLSAQETQYF.